The clone carrying this T cell receptor beta chain was detected a few times. The data belong to a study of identical twins. The germline gives CDR1 SGHRS, CDR2 YFSETQ. The length of the CDR3 is 15 residues. V shed 4 bases and J shed 9 bases, with 17 bases lying between them. TCRdb reprocessed the 5' RACE reads with MiXCR, giving one entry per CDR3 protein. The sample holds around 550,000 distinct CDR3 sequences, around 15% seen once. These data were likewise used in another study, on yellow fever vaccine responses in identical twins.

The source of this sequence is a woman aged 18-35 years in good health. Sequenced sample: CD4+ T cells sorted from blood. V usage is TRBV5-1 and J usage is TRBJ1-6; D unresolved. CDR3 DNA: TGCGCCAGCAGCCCCGGCTCTACCGAGGGTTCACCCCTCCACTTT. Translation: CASSPGSTEGSPLHF.